Shown below are 31 T cell receptor beta chains from a single sample sequenced in a study of T cell repertoires in cytomegalovirus infection. TCRdb reprocessed the reads with MiXCR, giving one entry per CDR3 protein. Seen here are 900,000 to 950,000 distinct CDR3 sequences, roughly 31% observed once, and the top ten hold over 10%. The antigens these receptors bind are not known. Sample: cultured CD8+ T cells from PBMCs, taken from culture after CMV antigen stimulation. The receptors shown here come from a human donor in good health (CMV status not recorded). Some clones in this sample may be carry-over from other donors' samples.

The chain joins TRBV2 to TRBJ1-2; unclear D gene. V lost 10 bases and J lost 1, with 7 bases in between. This CDR3 is 11 amino acids long. Germline V CDR1 and CDR2: SNHLY, FYNNEI. CDR3 in DNA: TGTGCCATTGATTTTAACTATGGCTACACCTTC. Protein: CAIDFNYGYTF. Full variable domain (remainder filled in from reference TRBV2 and TRBJ1-2): EPEVTQTPSHQVTQMGQEVILRCVPISNHLYFYWYRQILGQKVEFLVSFYNNEISEKSEIFDDQFSVERPDGSNFTLKIRSTKLEDSAMYFCAIDFNYGYTFGSGTRLTVV.

There are a few counts of this clonotype. The V and J genes are TRBV29-1 and TRBJ1-2; D gene unclear. CDR3 length: 13 residues. Trimming removed 3 bases at V and 0 bases at J, with 8 bases between. Germline-derived CDR1 and CDR2 are SQVTM and ANQGSEA. CDR3 nucleotides: TGCAGCGTTGAGAGCCGCACTAACTATGGCTACACCTTC. Its protein is CSVESRTNYGYTF.

This clonotype was counted once. The rearrangement joins TRBV13 to TRBJ1-1, with 8 bases fitting TRBD1. Germline CDR1 is PRHDT and CDR2 is FYEKMQ (reference sequence). The length of the CDR3 is 15 residues. V dropped 4 bases and J dropped 4; count of bases not matched to a gene: 8. CDR3 amino acids: CASSSSGTGSTEAFF. The CDR3 coding sequence is TGTGCCAGCAGCTCTTCCGGGACAGGATCCACTGAAGCTTTCTTT.

The V gene is TRBV12-3 or TRBV12-4, the J gene TRBJ2-1; the match to TRBD2 covers 11 bases. The CDR3 totals 15 residues. V was clipped by 7 bases and J by 6 bases; unmatched bases: 8. This chain's CDR3 is CASNLAGGLGNEQFF. The CDR3 DNA reads as TGTGCCAGCAACTTAGCGGGGGGGCTCGGCAATGAGCAGTTCTTC.

This clonotype came up many times. The gene calls are TRBV7-8 and TRBJ2-2, with a weak D call TRBD2 (7 bases). The CDR3 covers 17 residues. Trimming pared 3 bases from V and 2 bases from J, leaving 16 bases between. CDR1 SGHVS and CDR2 FQNEAQ come from the germline V gene. The DNA of the CDR3 is TGTGCCAGCAGCTTTCCCTTGCCGGGGGGCAACACCGGGGAGCTGTTTTTT. Protein product: CASSFPLPGGNTGELFF. The whole variable domain, remainder taken from reference TRBV7-8 and TRBJ2-2, is GAGVSQSPRYKVAKRGQDVALRCDPISGHVSLFWYQQALGQGPEFLTYFQNEAQLDKSGLPSDRFFAERPEGSVSTLKIQRTQQEDSAVYLCASSFPLPGGNTGELFFGEGSRLTVL.

The chain joins TRBV9 to TRBJ2-2; TRBD2 matches at 10 bases. This CDR3 spans 17 amino acids. V was clipped by 0 bases and J by 3 bases; unmatched bases: 5. Germline CDR1 SGDLS, CDR2 YYNGEE. In DNA, the CDR3 is TGTGCCAGCAGCGTAGACCCACTAGCGGGATACACCGGGGAGCTGTTTTTT. It encodes CASSVDPLAGYTGELFF.

The J gene is TRBJ2-2, the V gene TRBV19; D is tentatively TRBD1 or TRBD2 (5 bases each). V lost 3 bases to trimming and J lost 5 bases, with 16 bases between them. CDR1 and CDR2 (germline): LNHDA, SQIVND (reference sequence). This CDR3 has 16 amino acids. The CDR3 region is CASSIQGDLNTGELFF. In DNA, the CDR3 is TGTGCCAGTAGTATCCAGGGAGACTTGAATACCGGGGAGCTGTTTTTT.

This clonotype came up many times. The J gene is TRBJ2-1, the V gene TRBV7-2; 15 positions match TRBD2. V shed 5 bases, J shed 2 bases, and the junction held 7 bases outside the gene matches. The V gene's germline CDR1 is SGHTA and CDR2 FQGNSA. This CDR3 has 18 amino acids. The DNA for the CDR3 is TGTGCCAGCAGCCAAGCGGGACTAGCGGGGGGACCCTACAATGAGCAGTTCTTC. Translation: CASSQAGLAGGPYNEQFF.

Only a few counts were recorded for this clonotype. This chain uses TRBV7-9 with TRBJ2-3; no definite D call. V shed 5 bases and J shed 10 bases, with 13 bases lying between them. Per the germline V gene, CDR1 is SEHNR and CDR2 is FQNEAQ (reference sequence). The CDR3 sequence is 12 residues long. The DNA for the CDR3 is TGTGCCAGCAGCGGTCGACACGGTGCGCAGTATTTT. Translation: CASSGRHGAQYF. The complete variable domain, with remaining parts taken from reference TRBV7-9 and TRBJ2-3, reads DTGVSQNPRHKITKRGQNVTFRCDPISEHNRLYWYRQTLGQGPEFLTYFQNEAQLEKSRLLSDRFSAERPKGSFSTLEIQRTEQGDSAMYLCASSGRHGAQYFGPGTRLTVL.

The chain employs TRBV20-1 and TRBJ1-6; possibly TRBD1 for D (6 bases). Germline V gene lookup returns CDR1 DFQATT and CDR2 SNEGSKA (reference sequence). This CDR3 has 16 amino acids. V was cut by 5 bases and J by 7 bases, with 21 bases left in between. The CDR3, as DNA: TGCAGTGCTCCCCGGGGGGGACATAATCGAAATTCACCCCTCCACTTT. Residues: CSAPRGGHNRNSPLHF.

Only one count was recorded for this clonotype. V usage is TRBV7-6 and J usage is TRBJ1-5; possibly TRBD1 for D (5 bases). Deletions cut 7 bases from V and 2 bases from J, with 12 bases between. The V gene's germline CDR1 is SGHVS and CDR2 FNYEAQ. The CDR3 has 14 amino acids. CDR3 nucleotides: TGTGCCAGCAAATCGGGGGGAGGCAATCAGCCCCAGCATTTT. Translated: CASKSGGGNQPQHF.

This clonotype was seen only a few times. The chain has TRBV27 and TRBJ2-2, with 14 bases matching TRBD2. Germline CDR1 is MNHEY and CDR2 is SMNVEV (reference sequence). This CDR3 has 19 residues. V lost 5 bases and J lost 4; bases outside the gene matches: 12. The CDR3 sequence is CASSVPTSGGAFRTGELFF. The DNA of the CDR3 is TGTGCCAGCAGTGTCCCGACTAGCGGGGGGGCCTTCCGCACCGGGGAGCTGTTTTTT.

The chain combines TRBV11-2 with TRBJ2-3; D is undetermined. The CDR3 has 17 amino acids. CDR1 and CDR2 (germline): SGHAT, FQNNGV. V was clipped by 0 bases and J by 1 base, with 14 bases between them. The CDR3 DNA reads TGTGCCAGCAGCTTAGAGGCATGGGCTCAGCGCACAGATACGCAGTATTTT. Translation: CASSLEAWAQRTDTQYF.

This sequence joins TRBV5-8 and TRBJ2-7; D is uncertain. This CDR3 is 13 amino acids long. Trimming removed 4 bases at V and 7 bases at J, with 15 bases between. The germline V gene has CDR1 SGHTS and CDR2 YDEGEE. Written as DNA, the CDR3 is TGTGCCAGCAGCCCCCTGTGGGCTAAAGAGCAGTACTTC. Translating it yields CASSPLWAKEQYF.

V gene TRBV4-1 combines with J gene TRBJ2-2; D is perhaps TRBD1 (6 bases). From germline, CDR1 is MGHRA and CDR2 YSYEKL. V was cut by 8 bases and J by 4 bases, with 11 bases left in between. This CDR3 contains 13 residues. The CDR3 sequence: CASEGVGTGELFF. The CDR3 bases are TGCGCCAGCGAGGGGGTTGGCACCGGGGAGCTGTTTTTT.

Regarding this clonotype: At one end, the junction sequence differs from germline, possibly due to a read error. The chain couples TRBV14 to TRBJ2-4; D possibly uses TRBD1 or TRBD2 (5 bases each). The CDR3 consists of 14 residues. Germline CDR1 SGHDN, CDR2 FVKESK. CDR3 residues: CTSSRGQEGNIQYF. The CDR3 coding sequence is TGTACCAGCAGCCGTGGGCAAGAGGGGAACATTCAGTACTTC.

V and J are TRBV11-2 and TRBJ2-1; unclear D gene. Germline CDR1 reads SGHAT; CDR2 reads FQNNGV. The CDR3 has 15 amino acids. V was cut by 2 bases and J by 3 bases, with 11 bases left in between. DNA of the CDR3: TGTGCCAGCAGCTTAACACGGACCAGCTACAATGAGCAGTTCTTC. Amino acid sequence: CASSLTRTSYNEQFF.

The chain combines TRBV29-1 with TRBJ1-4; tentative D call: TRBD1 (5 bases). V gave up 0 bases and J gave up 2 bases, with 13 bases separating them. The CDR3 contains 16 residues. Germline CDR1 reads SQVTM; CDR2 reads ANQGSEA. CDR3 protein: CSVEDRDSATNEKLFF. CDR3 nucleotides: TGCAGCGTTGAAGATCGAGACAGTGCCACTAATGAAAAACTGTTTTTT.

The chain carries TRBV14 and TRBJ1-2; D gene ambiguous. The germline gives CDR1 SGHDN, CDR2 FVKESK. CDR3 length: 14 amino acids. V was pared by 5 bases and J by 4 bases, with 14 bases between. This CDR3 is CASSSADWIYGYTF. The CDR3 DNA reads as TGTGCCAGCAGCTCGGCGGATTGGATCTATGGCTACACCTTC.

This clonotype was detected a few times. This rearrangement joins TRBV6-5 to TRBJ1-1; D might be TRBD1 (5 bases). Per germline, CDR1 MNHEY and CDR2 SVGAGI. The CDR3 totals 14 residues. V lost 2 bases, J lost 3 bases, and 10 bases lay in between. The DNA of the CDR3 is TGTGCCAGCAGTTACGACAGCTACTACACTGAAGCTTTCTTT. Translating gives CASSYDSYYTEAFF.

This clonotype was counted only a few times. The J gene is TRBJ2-2, the V gene TRBV7-8; perhaps D is TRBD1 or TRBD2 (5 bases each). V lost 2 bases to trimming and J lost 0 bases, with 13 bases between them. The CDR3 spans 17 residues. Germline V gives CDR1 SGHVS, CDR2 FQNEAQ. The CDR3 bases are TGTGCCAGCAGCTTATACGGGGCACGGGCGAACACCGGGGAGCTGTTTTTT. Its translation is CASSLYGARANTGELFF.

V gene TRBV7-9 combines with J gene TRBJ2-6; no clear D gene. With 1 base removed from V and 4 bases from J, the gap between germline ends came to 5 bases. Germline V gives CDR1 SEHNR, CDR2 FQNEAQ (reference sequence). This CDR3 comprises 14 residues. The CDR3 sequence: CASSLEEGANVLTF. In nucleotides, the CDR3 is TGTGCCAGCAGCTTAGAGGAGGGGGCCAACGTCCTGACTTTC.

The chain carries TRBV7-2 and TRBJ1-2, with D perhaps matching TRBD1 (6 bases). Trimming stripped 5 bases from V and 4 bases from J, with 17 bases between. CDR1 is SGHTA and CDR2 is FQGNSA in the germline V gene. This CDR3 region has 15 residues. The CDR3 sequence is CASSPQGIYLYGYTF. CDR3 DNA sequence: TGTGCCAGCAGCCCTCAGGGGATATATCTCTATGGCTACACCTTC. Using reference TRBV7-2 and TRBJ1-2 for the parts outside the CDR3, the full variable domain is GAGVSQSPSNKVTEKGKDVELRCDPISGHTALYWYRQSLGQGLEFLIYFQGNSAPDKSGLPSDRFSAERTGGSVSTLTIQRTQQEDSAVYLCASSPQGIYLYGYTFGSGTRLTVV.

This clonotype was counted a few times. The rearrangement uses TRBV7-3 and TRBJ2-3; 7 bases map to TRBD1. This CDR3 contains 12 residues. V lost 8 bases and J lost 4; bases outside the gene matches: 3. CDR1 and CDR2 (germline): SGHTA, FQGTGA. This CDR3 is CASGDSADTQYF. For the CDR3, the DNA is TGTGCCAGCGGGGACAGCGCAGATACGCAGTATTTT.

The gene calls are TRBV6-6 and TRBJ1-6; tentatively, D is TRBD1 (5 bases). The V and J ends lost 0 bases and 5 bases respectively, with 11 bases between them. The CDR3 is 16 amino acids. Germline V gene sequence: CDR1 MNHNY, CDR2 SVGAGI (reference sequence). The CDR3 DNA sequence: TGTGCCAGCAGTTACTCATGGGGGGACCATAATTCACCCCTCCACTTT. Protein product: CASSYSWGDHNSPLHF.

The chain has TRBV27 and TRBJ1-6; TRBD1 matches 9 bases. Germline V lookup: CDR1 MNHEY, CDR2 SMNVEV (reference sequence). The CDR3 covers 16 residues. The V and J ends lost 5 bases and 6 bases, in that order; junction bases with no gene match: 8. CDR3 sequence: CASSPGTGSANSPLHF. As DNA, the CDR3 is TGTGCCAGCAGTCCAGGGACAGGGTCAGCTAATTCACCCCTCCACTTT.

This sequence joins TRBV12-3 or TRBV12-4 and TRBJ1-5; 9 bases line up with TRBD1. The CDR3 sequence is 14 residues long. Trimming at V came to 7 bases and at J to 4 bases, leaving 5 bases not matched to a gene. The chain's CDR3 is CASTLGTGNQPQHF. CDR3 coding DNA: TGTGCCAGCACCCTGGGGACAGGGAATCAGCCCCAGCATTTT.

This clonotype showed up just a few times. This chain joins TRBV19 and TRBJ2-1; 12 nucleotides line up with TRBD1. The CDR3 covers 17 residues. Germline loops: CDR1 LNHDA, CDR2 SQIVND (reference sequence). V lost 8 bases and J lost 2; bases outside the gene matches: 10. The CDR3 loop reads CASSSRDRGPPYNEQFF. In DNA, the CDR3 is TGTGCCAGTTCATCCAGGGACAGGGGGCCTCCCTACAATGAGCAGTTCTTC.

A remark on this clonotype: At one end the junction does not follow the germline gene, possibly because of a read error. The genes are TRBV7-6 and TRBJ2-1, with a possible D match to TRBD1 (5 bases). CDR3 size: 13 residues. Germline V gene lookup returns CDR1 SGHVS and CDR2 FNYEAQ. The CDR3 nucleotides read TGTGCTAGCAGCTCTGGGGCGGCGGATGAGCAGTTCTTC. It codes for CASSSGAADEQFF.

The V gene is TRBV3-1, the J gene TRBJ2-1; 8 positions match TRBD1. The CDR3 is 17 residues long. Trimming took 4 bases from V and 12 from J; bases not matched to a gene: 20. CDR1 is LGHDT, CDR2 YNNKEL, per germline (reference sequence). The CDR3 spells CASSPHSFGQGFLGQFF. As DNA, the CDR3 is TGTGCCAGCAGCCCCCACAGCTTCGGACAGGGTTTTTTAGGGCAGTTCTTC.

The CDR3 nucleotides read TGTGCCAGCAGCTTATCGAAGCGGGGGAACTACGAGCAGTACGTC. Translated: CASSLSKRGNYEQYV. This chain uses TRBV11-3 with TRBJ2-7, with 8 positions matching TRBD2. This CDR3 has 15 amino acids. CDR1 and CDR2 from the germline V gene are SGHNT and YENEEA. Unmatched junction bases numbered 6, after V lost 2 bases and J lost 3 bases.